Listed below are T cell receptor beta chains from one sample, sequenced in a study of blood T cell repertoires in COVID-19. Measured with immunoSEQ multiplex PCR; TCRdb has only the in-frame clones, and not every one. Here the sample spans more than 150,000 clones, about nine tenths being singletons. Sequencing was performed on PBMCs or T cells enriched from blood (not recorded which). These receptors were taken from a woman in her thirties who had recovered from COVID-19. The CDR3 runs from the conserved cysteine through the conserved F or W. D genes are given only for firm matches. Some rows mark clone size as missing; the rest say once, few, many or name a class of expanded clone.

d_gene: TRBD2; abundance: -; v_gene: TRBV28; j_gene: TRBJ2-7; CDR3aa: CASSSGTSGYEQYF; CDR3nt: TGTGCCAGCAGTTCCGGGACTAGCGGATACGAGCAGTACTTC
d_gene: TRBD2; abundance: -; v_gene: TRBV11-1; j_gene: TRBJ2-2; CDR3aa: CASSSRTSGGTGELFF; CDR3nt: TGTGCCAGCAGCTCCCGTACTAGCGGGGGCACCGGGGAGCTGTTTTTT
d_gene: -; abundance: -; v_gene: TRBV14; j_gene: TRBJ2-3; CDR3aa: CASSLNRASTDTQYF; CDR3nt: TGTGCCAGCAGCCTCAATCGCGCTAGTACAGATACGCAGTATTTT
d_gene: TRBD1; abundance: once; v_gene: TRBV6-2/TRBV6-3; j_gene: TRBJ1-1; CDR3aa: CASSKTGKAFF; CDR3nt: TGTGCCAGCAGTAAGACAGGGAAAGCTTTCTTT
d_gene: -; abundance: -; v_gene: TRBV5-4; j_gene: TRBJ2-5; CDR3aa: CASRLAGGETQYF; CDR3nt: TGTGCCAGCAGGCTGGCCGGCGGAGAGACCCAGTACTTC
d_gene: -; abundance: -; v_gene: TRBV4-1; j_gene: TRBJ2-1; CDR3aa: CASSQDMGREQFF; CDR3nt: TGCGCCAGCAGCCAAGATATGGGGCGTGAGCAGTTCTTC
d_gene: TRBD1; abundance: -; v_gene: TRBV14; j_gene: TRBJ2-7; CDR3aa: CASSHRTGKLSYEQYF; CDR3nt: TGTGCCAGCAGCCACCGGACAGGGAAACTCTCCTACGAGCAGTACTTC
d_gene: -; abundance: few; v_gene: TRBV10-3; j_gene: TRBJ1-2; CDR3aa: CAISEPDSGYTF; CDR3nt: TGTGCCATCAGTGAGCCCGACAGTGGCTACACCTTC
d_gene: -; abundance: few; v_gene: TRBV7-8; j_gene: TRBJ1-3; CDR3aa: CASSLAPTANTIYF; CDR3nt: TGTGCCAGCAGCTTAGCCCCGACAGCGAACACCATATATTTT
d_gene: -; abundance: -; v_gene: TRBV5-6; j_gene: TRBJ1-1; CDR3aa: CASCGGMNTEAFF; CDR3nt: TGTGCCAGCTGCGGGGGGATGAACACTGAAGCTTTCTTT
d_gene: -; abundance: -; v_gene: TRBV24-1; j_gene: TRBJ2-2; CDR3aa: CATSDGDPPGELFF; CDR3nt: TGTGCCACCAGTGACGGAGACCCTCCCGGGGAGCTGTTTTTT
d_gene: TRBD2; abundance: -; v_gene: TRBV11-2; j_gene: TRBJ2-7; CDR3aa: CASSLDRGTGGYEQYF; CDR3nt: TGTGCCAGCAGCTTAGATCGAGGCACGGGGGGGTACGAGCAGTACTTC
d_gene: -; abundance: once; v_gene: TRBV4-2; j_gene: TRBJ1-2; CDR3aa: CASSQSTGYGYTF; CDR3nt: TGTGCCAGCAGCCAATCGACAGGCTATGGCTACACCTTC
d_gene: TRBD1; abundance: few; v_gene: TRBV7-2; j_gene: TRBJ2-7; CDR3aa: CASSYRDRSYEQYF; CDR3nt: TGTGCCAGCAGCTACCGGGACAGATCCTACGAGCAGTACTTC
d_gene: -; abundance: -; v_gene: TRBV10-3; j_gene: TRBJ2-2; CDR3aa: CAISEGQGSTGELFF; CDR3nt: TGTGCCATCAGTGAGGGGCAGGGCTCTACCGGGGAGCTGTTTTTT
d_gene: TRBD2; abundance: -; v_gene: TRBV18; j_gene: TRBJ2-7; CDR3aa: CASSPRREGTGEQYF; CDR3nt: TGTGCCAGCTCACCAAGACGGGAGGGTACGGGCGAGCAGTACTTC
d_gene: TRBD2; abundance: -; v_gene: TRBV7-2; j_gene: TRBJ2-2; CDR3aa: CASNYPFRTSGITGELFF; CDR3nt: TGTGCCAGCAACTACCCGTTTAGGACTAGCGGTATCACCGGGGAGCTGTTTTTT
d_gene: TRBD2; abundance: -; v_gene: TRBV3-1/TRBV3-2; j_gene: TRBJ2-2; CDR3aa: CASSQTSPSDTGELFF; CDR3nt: TGTGCCAGCAGCCAGACTAGCCCCTCGGACACCGGGGAGCTGTTTTTT
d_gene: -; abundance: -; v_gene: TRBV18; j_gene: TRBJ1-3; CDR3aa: CASSPTTDSGNTIYF; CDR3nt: TGTGCCAGCTCACCTACTACGGACTCTGGAAACACCATATATTTT
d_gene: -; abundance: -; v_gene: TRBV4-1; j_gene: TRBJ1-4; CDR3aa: CASSQGWGGNEKLFF; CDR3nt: TGCGCCAGCAGCCAGGGGTGGGGGGGAAATGAAAAACTGTTTTTT
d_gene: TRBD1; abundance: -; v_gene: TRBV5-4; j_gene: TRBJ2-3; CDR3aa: CASSPPGQATDTQYF; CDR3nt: TGTGCCAGCAGCCCCCCGGGACAGGCGACAGATACGCAGTATTTT
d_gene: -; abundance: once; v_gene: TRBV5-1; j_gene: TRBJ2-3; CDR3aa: CASSPVAGRGTDTQYF; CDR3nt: TGCGCCAGCAGCCCCGTAGCAGGGAGGGGGACAGATACGCAGTATTTT
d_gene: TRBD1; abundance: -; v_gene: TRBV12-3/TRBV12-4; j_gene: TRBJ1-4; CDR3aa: CASSRQGGEKLFF; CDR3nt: TGTGCCAGCAGTCGACAGGGAGGAGAAAAACTGTTTTTT
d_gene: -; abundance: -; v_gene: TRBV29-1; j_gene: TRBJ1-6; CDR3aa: CSVRGPMDSPLHF; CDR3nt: TGCAGCGTGAGAGGGCCTATGGATTCACCCCTCCACTTT
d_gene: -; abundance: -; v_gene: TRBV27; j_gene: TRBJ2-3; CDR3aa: CASSPLEVSTDTQYF; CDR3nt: TGTGCCAGCAGTCCTCTAGAAGTTAGCACAGATACGCAGTATTTT
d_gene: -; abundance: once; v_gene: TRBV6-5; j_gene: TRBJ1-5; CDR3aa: CASSYSGGSNQPQHF; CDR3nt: TGTGCCAGCAGTTACTCGGGAGGTAGCAATCAGCCCCAGCATTTT
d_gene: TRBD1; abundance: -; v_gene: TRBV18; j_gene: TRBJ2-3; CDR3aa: CASSRPGQGTDTQYF; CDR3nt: TGTGCCAGCTCAAGACCGGGACAGGGAACAGATACGCAGTATTTT
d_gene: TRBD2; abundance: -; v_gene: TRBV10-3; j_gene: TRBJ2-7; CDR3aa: CAISEREVYEQYF; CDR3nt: TGTGCCATCAGTGAGCGGGAGGTCTACGAGCAGTACTTC
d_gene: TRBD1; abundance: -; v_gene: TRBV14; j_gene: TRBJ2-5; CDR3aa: CASSPNFGTDQETQYF; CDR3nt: TGTGCCAGCAGCCCCAACTTTGGGACAGACCAAGAGACCCAGTACTTC
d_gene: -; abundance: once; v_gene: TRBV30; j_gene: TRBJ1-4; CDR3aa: CAWSYGGAGEKLFF; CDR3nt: TGTGCCTGGAGTTACGGGGGAGCGGGTGAAAAACTGTTTTTT
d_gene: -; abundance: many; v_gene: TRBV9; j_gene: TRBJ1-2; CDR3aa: CASSVGHSNGYTF; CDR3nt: TGTGCCAGCAGCGTCGGACATTCGAATGGCTACACCTTC
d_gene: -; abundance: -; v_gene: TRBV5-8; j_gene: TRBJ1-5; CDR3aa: CASSLQGGNQPQHF; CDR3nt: TGTGCCAGCAGCTTGCAGGGCGGCAATCAGCCCCAGCATTTT
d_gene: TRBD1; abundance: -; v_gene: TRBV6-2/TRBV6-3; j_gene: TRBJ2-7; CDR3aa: CASSYSRGRSYEQYF; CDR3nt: TGTGCCAGCAGTTACAGCAGGGGGCGGTCCTACGAGCAGTACTTC
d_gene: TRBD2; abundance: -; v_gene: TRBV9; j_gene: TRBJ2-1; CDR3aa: CASSAGTSGSNEQFF; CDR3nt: TGTGCCAGCAGCGCCGGGACTAGCGGGAGTAATGAGCAGTTCTTC
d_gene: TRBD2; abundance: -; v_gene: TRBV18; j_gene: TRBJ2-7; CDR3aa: CASSPTTDRTSGGSYEQYF; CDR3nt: TGTGCCAGCTCACCAACAACCGATCGGACTAGCGGGGGCTCCTACGAGCAGTACTTC
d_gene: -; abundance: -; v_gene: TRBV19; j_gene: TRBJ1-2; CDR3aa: CASNAGKGYTF; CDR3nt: TGTGCCAGTAATGCAGGGAAAGGCTACACCTTC
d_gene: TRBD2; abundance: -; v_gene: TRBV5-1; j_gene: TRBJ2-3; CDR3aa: CASSLLRLAESTDTQYF; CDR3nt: TGCGCCAGCAGCTTGCTGAGACTAGCGGAGTCCACAGATACGCAGTATTTT
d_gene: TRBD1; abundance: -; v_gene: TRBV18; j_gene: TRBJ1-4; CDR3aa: CASSQQGGVRNEKLFF; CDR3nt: TGTGCCAGCTCACAACAAGGGGGCGTCCGGAATGAAAAACTGTTTTTT
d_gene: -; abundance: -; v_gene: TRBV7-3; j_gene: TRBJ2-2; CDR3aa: CASSLTSPGTGELFF; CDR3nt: TGTGCCAGCAGCTTAACGTCTCCGGGAACCGGGGAGCTGTTTTTT
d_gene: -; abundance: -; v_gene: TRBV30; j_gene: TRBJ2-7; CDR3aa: CAWSVGGGGEQYF; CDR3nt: TGTGCCTGGAGTGTCGGCGGGGGCGGCGAGCAGTACTTC